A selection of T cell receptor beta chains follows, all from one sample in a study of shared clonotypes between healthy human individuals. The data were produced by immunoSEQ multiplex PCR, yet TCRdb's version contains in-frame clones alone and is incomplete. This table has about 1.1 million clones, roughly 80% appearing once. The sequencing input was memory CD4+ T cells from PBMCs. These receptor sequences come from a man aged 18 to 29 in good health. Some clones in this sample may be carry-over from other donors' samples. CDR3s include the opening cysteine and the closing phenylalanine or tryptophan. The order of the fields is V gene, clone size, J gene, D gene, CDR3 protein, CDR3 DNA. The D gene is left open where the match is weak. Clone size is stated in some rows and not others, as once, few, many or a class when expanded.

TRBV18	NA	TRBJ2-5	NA	CASAPTAQETQYF	TGTGCCAGCGCCCCCACCGCACAAGAGACCCAGTACTTC
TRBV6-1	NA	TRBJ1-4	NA	CASRQVPGEKLFF	TGTGCCAGCAGACAGGTTCCGGGTGAAAAACTGTTTTTT
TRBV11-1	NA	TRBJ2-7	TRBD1	CASSTARDRVSYEQYF	TGTGCCAGCAGCACGGCGAGGGACAGGGTCTCCTACGAGCAGTACTTC
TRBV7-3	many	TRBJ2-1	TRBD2	CASSLGLAGNNEQFF	TGTGCCAGCAGCTTGGGACTAGCGGGAAACAATGAGCAGTTCTTC
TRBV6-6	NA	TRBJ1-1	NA	CASLRQRMNTEAFF	TGTGCCAGCCTACGACAGAGAATGAACACTGAAGCTTTCTTT
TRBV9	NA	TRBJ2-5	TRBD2	CASSVGPARGGQETQYF	TGTGCCAGCAGCGTAGGTCCCGCCCGGGGGGGCCAAGAGACCCAGTACTTC
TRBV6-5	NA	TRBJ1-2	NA	CASSPRGTSYGYTF	TGTGCCAGCAGCCCCCGTGGGACCTCCTATGGCTACACCTTC
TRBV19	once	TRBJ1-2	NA	CASRVSSRDYGYTF	TGTGCCAGTAGAGTATCCTCCCGAGACTATGGCTACACCTTC
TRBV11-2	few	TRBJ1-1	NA	CASSSTRGTEAFF	TGTGCCAGCAGCTCAACCCGGGGGACTGAAGCTTTCTTT
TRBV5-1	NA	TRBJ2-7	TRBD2	CASTKALAGSYEQYF	TGCGCCAGCACTAAGGCACTAGCGGGGTCCTACGAGCAGTACTTC
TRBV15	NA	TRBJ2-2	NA	CATSRVGTGELFF	TGTGCCACCAGCAGAGTGGGCACCGGGGAGCTGTTTTTT
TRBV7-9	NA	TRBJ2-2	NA	CASTLAGIENTGELFF	TGTGCCAGCACCCTGGCGGGGATAGAGAACACCGGGGAGCTGTTTTTT
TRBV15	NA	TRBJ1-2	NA	CATSSPGESKGYTF	TGTGCCACCAGCAGTCCAGGGGAGTCGAAAGGCTACACCTTC
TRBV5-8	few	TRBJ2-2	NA	CASSLVWGGELFF	TGTGCCAGCAGCTTGGTATGGGGCGGGGAGCTGTTTTTT
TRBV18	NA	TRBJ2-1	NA	CASSPPGYNEQFF	TGTGCCAGCTCACCACCCGGGTACAATGAGCAGTTCTTC
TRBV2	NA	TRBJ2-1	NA	CATRKPGDPSYNEQFF	TGTGCCACCAGAAAACCAGGGGATCCCTCCTACAATGAGCAGTTCTTC
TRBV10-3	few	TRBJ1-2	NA	CAIRSRGSDYGYTF	TGTGCCATCAGGAGTAGGGGTAGTGACTATGGCTACACCTTC
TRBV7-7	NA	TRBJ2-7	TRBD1	CASSSQGNGEQYF	TGTGCTAGCAGCTCACAGGGGAATGGGGAGCAGTACTTC
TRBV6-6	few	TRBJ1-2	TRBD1	CASSPGQGPYGYTF	TGTGCCAGCAGTCCGGGACAGGGACCCTATGGCTACACCTTC
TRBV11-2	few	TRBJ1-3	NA	CASSLPQGGNTIYF	TGTGCCAGCAGCTTACCTCAGGGTGGGAACACCATATATTTT
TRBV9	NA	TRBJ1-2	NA	CASSVGHTNYGYTF	TGTGCCAGCAGCGTAGGACATACTAACTATGGCTACACCTTC
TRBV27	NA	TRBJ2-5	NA	CASSFSIPGVETQYF	TGTGCCAGCAGTTTCTCGATCCCGGGGGTAGAGACCCAGTACTTC
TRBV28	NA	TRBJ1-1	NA	CASRLGSEAFF	TGTGCCAGCAGATTAGGCAGTGAAGCTTTCTTT
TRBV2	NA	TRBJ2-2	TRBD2	CASSEVKGLAGVTGELFF	TGTGCCAGCAGTGAAGTCAAGGGACTAGCGGGAGTCACCGGGGAGCTGTTTTTT
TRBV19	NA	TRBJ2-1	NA	CASRGGRPGNEQFF	TGTGCCAGTAGGGGGGGGCGCCCCGGCAATGAGCAGTTCTTC
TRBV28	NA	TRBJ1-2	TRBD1	CASSSSPGRGYGGNLYTF	TGTGCCAGCAGTTCCTCTCCAGGCAGGGGGTATGGCGGAAACCTCTACACCTTC
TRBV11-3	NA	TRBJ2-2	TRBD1	CASSHGTGEDGELFF	TGTGCCAGCAGCCATGGGACAGGGGAGGACGGGGAGCTGTTTTTT
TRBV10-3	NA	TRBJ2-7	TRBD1	CAISWDRNSYEQYF	TGTGCCATCAGTTGGGACAGGAACTCCTACGAGCAGTACTTC
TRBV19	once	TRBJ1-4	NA	CASSIVHGRHEKLFF	TGTGCCAGTAGTATCGTCCACGGGCGGCATGAAAAACTGTTTTTT
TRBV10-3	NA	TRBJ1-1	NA	CAITTGQNTEAFF	TGTGCCATTACCACGGGACAGAACACTGAAGCTTTCTTT
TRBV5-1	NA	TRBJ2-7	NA	CASSPLAPYEQYF	TGCGCCAGCAGCCCCCTGGCCCCCTACGAGCAGTACTTC
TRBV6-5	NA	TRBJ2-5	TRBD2	CASRYLAGETQYF	TGTGCCAGCAGGTATCTAGCGGGGGAGACCCAGTACTTC
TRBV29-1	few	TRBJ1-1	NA	CSATDGEAFF	TGCAGCGCAACGGACGGGGAAGCTTTCTTT
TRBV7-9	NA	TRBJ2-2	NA	CASSLFSNTGELFF	TGTGCCAGCAGCTTATTTTCGAACACCGGGGAGCTGTTTTTT
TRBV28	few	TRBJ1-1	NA	CASSFTGSTEAFF	TGTGCCAGCAGTTTCACGGGGTCCACTGAAGCTTTCTTT
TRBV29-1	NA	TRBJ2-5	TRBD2	CSVRGTSTNGETQYF	TGCAGCGTGCGGGGGACTAGCACAAACGGGGAGACCCAGTACTTC
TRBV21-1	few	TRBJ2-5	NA	CASSKTPRDQETQYF	TGTGCCAGCAGCAAAACCCCCCGGGACCAAGAGACCCAGTACTTC
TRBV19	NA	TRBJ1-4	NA	CASSSPRQEGKLFF	TGTGCCAGTAGTAGCCCGAGACAGGAGGGAAAACTGTTTTTT
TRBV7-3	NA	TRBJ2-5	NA	CASSKYPEETQYF	TGTGCCAGCAGTAAATACCCCGAAGAGACCCAGTACTTC
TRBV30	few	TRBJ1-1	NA	CAWSVWRYTEAFF	TGTGCCTGGAGTGTTTGGCGGTACACTGAAGCTTTCTTT
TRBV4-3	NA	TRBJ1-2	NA	CASSQNRVAYGYTF	TGCGCCAGCAGCCAAAACAGGGTTGCTTATGGCTACACCTTC
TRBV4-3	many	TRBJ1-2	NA	CASSQERDTMVGGYTF	TGCGCCAGCAGCCAAGAACGGGACACCATGGTCGGCGGCTACACCTTC
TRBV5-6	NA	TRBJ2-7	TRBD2	CASSLVLAGRSPYEQYF	TGTGCCAGCAGCTTGGTTCTAGCGGGAAGGTCTCCTTACGAGCAGTACTTC
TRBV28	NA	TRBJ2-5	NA	CASRGDQQETQYF	TGTGCCAGCAGGGGGGACCAACAAGAGACCCAGTACTTC
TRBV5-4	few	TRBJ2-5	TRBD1	CASSIDRGETQYF	TGTGCCAGCAGCATCGACAGGGGAGAGACCCAGTACTTC
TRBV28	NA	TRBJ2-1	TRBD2	CASGTSGTYNEQFF	TGTGCCAGCGGAACTAGCGGGACCTACAATGAGCAGTTCTTC
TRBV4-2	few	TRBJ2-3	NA	CASSQGVVGSTDTQYF	TGTGCCAGCAGCCAAGGGGTGGTGGGGAGCACAGATACGCAGTATTTT
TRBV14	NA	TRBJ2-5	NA	CASSQDWGAQYF	TGTGCCAGCAGCCAAGATTGGGGGGCCCAGTACTTC
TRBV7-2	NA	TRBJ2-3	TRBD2	CASSLALAGGTDTQYF	TGTGCCAGCAGCTTAGCTCTAGCGGGAGGCACAGATACGCAGTATTTT
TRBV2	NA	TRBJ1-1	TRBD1	CASSRGQGPNTEAFF	TGTGCCAGCAGTCGCGGACAGGGACCGAACACTGAAGCTTTCTTT
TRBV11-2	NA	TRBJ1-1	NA	CASSLDSNTEAFF	TGTGCCAGCAGCTTAGATTCCAACACTGAAGCTTTCTTT
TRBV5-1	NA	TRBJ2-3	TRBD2	CASSKPSGLSTDTQYF	TGCGCCAGCAGCAAACCTAGCGGCCTTAGCACAGATACGCAGTATTTT
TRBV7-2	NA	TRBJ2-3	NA	CASGWVDTQYF	TGTGCCTCCGGTTGGGTAGATACGCAGTATTTT
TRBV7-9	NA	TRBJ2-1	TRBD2	CASSLASLAGADEQFF	TGTGCCAGCAGCTTAGCCAGTCTAGCGGGAGCGGATGAGCAGTTCTTC
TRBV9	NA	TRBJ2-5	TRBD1	CASSGGTEETQYF	TGTGCCAGCAGCGGAGGGACAGAAGAGACCCAGTACTTC
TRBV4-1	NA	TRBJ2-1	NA	CASSQGPLMGGKNEQFF	TGCGCCAGCAGCCAGGGCCCCCTTATGGGAGGCAAGAATGAGCAGTTCTTC